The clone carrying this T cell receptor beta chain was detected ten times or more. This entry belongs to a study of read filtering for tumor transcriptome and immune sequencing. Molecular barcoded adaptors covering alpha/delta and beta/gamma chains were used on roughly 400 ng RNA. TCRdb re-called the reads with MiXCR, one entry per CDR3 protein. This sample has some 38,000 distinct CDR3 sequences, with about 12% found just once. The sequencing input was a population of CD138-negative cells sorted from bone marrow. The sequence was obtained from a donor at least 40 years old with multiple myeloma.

The CDR3 nucleotides read TGTGCCAGCAGCTTACGGACAGGGGTTTCACCCCTCCACTTT. Amino acid sequence: CASSLRTGVSPLHF. V usage is TRBV11-2 and J usage is TRBJ1-6; 9 bases map to TRBD1. Trimming at V came to 2 bases and at J to 9 bases, leaving 2 bases not matched to a gene. The germline V gene encodes CDR1 SGHAT and CDR2 FQNNGV. This CDR3 has 14 residues.